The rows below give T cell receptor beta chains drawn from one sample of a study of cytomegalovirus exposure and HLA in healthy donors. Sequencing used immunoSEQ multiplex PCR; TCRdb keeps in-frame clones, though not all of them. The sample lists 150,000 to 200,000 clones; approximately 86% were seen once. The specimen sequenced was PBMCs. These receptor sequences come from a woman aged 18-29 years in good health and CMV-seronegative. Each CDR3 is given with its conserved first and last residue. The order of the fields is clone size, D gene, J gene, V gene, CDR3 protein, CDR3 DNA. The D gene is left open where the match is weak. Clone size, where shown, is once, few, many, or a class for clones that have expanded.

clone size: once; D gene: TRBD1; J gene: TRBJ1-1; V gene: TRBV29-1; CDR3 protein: CSVGGTGVEAFF; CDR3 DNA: TGCAGCGTTGGGGGGACAGGGGTGGAAGCTTTCTTT
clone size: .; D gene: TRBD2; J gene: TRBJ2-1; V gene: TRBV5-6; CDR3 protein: CASSLPGLAGGNEQFF; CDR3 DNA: TGTGCCAGCAGCTTGCCGGGACTAGCGGGGGGCAATGAGCAGTTCTTC
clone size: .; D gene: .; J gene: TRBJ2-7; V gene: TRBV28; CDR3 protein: CASRSTHYEQYF; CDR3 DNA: TGTGCCAGCAGATCGACTCACTACGAGCAGTACTTC
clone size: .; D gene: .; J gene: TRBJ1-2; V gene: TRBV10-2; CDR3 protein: CASSEDRISGYTF; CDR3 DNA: TGCGCCAGCAGTGAGGACAGGATAAGTGGCTACACCTTC
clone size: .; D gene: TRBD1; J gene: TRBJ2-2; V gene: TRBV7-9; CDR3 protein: CASSLATGATGELFF; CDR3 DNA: TGTGCCAGCAGCTTAGCAACAGGGGCAACCGGGGAGCTGTTTTTT
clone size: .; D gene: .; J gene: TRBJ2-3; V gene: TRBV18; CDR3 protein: CGSTGSLEDTQYF; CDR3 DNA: TGTGGCTCGACAGGTTCCTTGGAAGATACGCAGTATTTT
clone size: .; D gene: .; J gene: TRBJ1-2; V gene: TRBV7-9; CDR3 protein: CSSSSTETANYGYTF; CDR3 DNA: TGTTCCAGCAGCTCCACAGAAACTGCTAACTATGGCTACACCTTC
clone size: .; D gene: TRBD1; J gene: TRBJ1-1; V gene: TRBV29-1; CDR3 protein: CSVLTGGLNTEAFF; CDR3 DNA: TGCAGCGTGCTAACAGGGGGCCTGAACACTGAAGCTTTCTTT
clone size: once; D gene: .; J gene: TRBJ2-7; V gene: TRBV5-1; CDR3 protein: CASSLGAPAYEQYF; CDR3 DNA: TGCGCCAGCAGCTTGGGGGCACCAGCCTACGAGCAGTACTTC
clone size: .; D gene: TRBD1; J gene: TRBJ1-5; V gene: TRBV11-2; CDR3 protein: CASSATGTGTGQPQHF; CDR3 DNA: TGTGCCAGCAGCGCAACCGGGACAGGGACAGGTCAGCCCCAGCATTTT
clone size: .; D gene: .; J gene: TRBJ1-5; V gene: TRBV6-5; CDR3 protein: CASATAGSNQPQHF; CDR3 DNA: TGTGCCAGCGCAACCGCAGGATCGAATCAGCCCCAGCATTTT
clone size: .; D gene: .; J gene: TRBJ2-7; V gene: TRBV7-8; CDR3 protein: CASSLESGTYEQYF; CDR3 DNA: TGTGCCAGCAGCTTAGAATCAGGGACCTACGAGCAGTACTTC
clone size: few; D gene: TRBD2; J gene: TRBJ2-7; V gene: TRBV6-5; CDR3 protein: CASSYVSGAFLEQYF; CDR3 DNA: TGTGCCAGCAGTTACGTTAGCGGGGCCTTCCTAGAGCAGTACTTC
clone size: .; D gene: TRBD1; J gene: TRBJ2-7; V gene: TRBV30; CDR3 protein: CAWSAGTGDDEQYF; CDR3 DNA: TGTGCCTGGAGCGCCGGGACAGGGGACGACGAGCAGTACTTC
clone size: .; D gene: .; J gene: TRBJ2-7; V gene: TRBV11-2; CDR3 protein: CASSLQGPPNSYEQYF; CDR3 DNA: TGTGCCAGCAGCCTCCAGGGGCCACCGAACTCCTACGAGCAGTACTTC
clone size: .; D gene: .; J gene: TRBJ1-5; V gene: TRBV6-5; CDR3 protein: CASSYSISQPQHF; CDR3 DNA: TGTGCCAGCAGTTACTCGATTAGTCAGCCCCAGCATTTT
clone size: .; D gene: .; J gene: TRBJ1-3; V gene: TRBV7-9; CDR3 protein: CSSSLDSTIYF; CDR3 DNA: TGTTCCAGCAGCTTAGACAGCACCATATATTTT
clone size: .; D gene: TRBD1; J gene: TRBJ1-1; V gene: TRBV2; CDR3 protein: CASSSYRGNTEAFF; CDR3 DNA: TGTGCCAGCAGCTCCTACAGGGGGAACACTGAAGCTTTCTTT
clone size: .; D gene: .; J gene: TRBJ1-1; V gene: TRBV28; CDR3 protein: CASSLSFGQENTEAFF; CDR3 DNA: TGTGCCAGCAGTTTAAGCTTCGGTCAGGAGAACACTGAAGCTTTCTTT
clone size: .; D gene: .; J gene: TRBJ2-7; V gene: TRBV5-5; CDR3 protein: CASSFRQGTNEQYF; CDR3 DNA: TGTGCCAGCAGCTTTCGGCAGGGAACCAACGAGCAGTACTTC
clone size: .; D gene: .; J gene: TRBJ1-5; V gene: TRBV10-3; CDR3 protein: CATAGDQQPQHF; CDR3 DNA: TGTGCCACAGCGGGGGACCAACAGCCCCAGCATTTT
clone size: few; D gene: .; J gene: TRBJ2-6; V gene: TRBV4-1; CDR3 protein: CASSQVRSGEAGANVLTF; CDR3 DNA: TGCGCCAGCAGCCAAGTAAGGTCCGGGGAGGCTGGGGCCAACGTCCTGACTTTC
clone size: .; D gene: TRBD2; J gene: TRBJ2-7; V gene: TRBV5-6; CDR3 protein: CASSPTSDSYEQYF; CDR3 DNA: TGTGCCAGCAGCCCGACTAGCGACTCCTACGAGCAGTACTTC
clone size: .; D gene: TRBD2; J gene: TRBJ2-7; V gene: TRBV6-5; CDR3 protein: CASSKSGLAAYEQYF; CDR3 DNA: TGTGCCAGCAGTAAATCGGGACTAGCGGCCTACGAGCAGTACTTC